These 25 T cell receptor beta chains came from one sample sequenced in a study of T cells after yellow fever vaccination. Via MiXCR, TCRdb re-called the 5' RACE reads, giving one row per CDR3 protein. The table shows some 550,000 distinct CDR3 sequences, with roughly 21% occurring only once. The sequencing used PBMCs, collected 15 days after the yellow fever booster vaccination. These receptors were collected from a young man who received the YFV17D yellow fever vaccine.

This clonotype has just a few counts. Here the CDR3 DNA reads TGCAGCGTTGCCCTGAGGGATCAGCCCCAGCATTTT. Encoded protein: CSVALRDQPQHF. The rearrangement links TRBV29-1 to TRBJ1-5; no reliable D call. Trimming removed 4 bases from V and 5 bases from J, with 9 bases in between. The CDR3 covers 12 residues. Germline CDR1 SQVTM, CDR2 ANQGSEA.

In its sample, this clonotype was seen a few times. This sequence joins TRBV28 and TRBJ2-1; 8 bases align to TRBD2. Germline loops: CDR1 MDHEN, CDR2 SYDVKM. CDR3 length: 16 residues. V lost 6 bases and J lost 0; bases outside the gene matches: 7. The CDR3 region has the DNA TGTGCCAGCAGCCCTATAGCGGGAAGCTCCTACAATGAGCAGTTCTTC. Its protein product is CASSPIAGSSYNEQFF.

The rearrangement uses TRBV11-2 and TRBJ2-1; TRBD2 aligns across 13 bases. After removal of 5 bases from V and 5 bases from J, the junction contained 12 bases not matched to a gene. CDR3 length: 18 residues. In germline, CDR1 is SGHAT, CDR2 FQNNGV. This chain's CDR3 is CASSLYSGLAGSHNEQFF. The CDR3 DNA follows: TGTGCCAGCAGCCTCTACTCGGGACTAGCGGGATCACACAATGAGCAGTTCTTC.

The rearrangement uses TRBV7-6 and TRBJ2-7, with D possibly TRBD2 on 5 matching bases. V was shortened by 0 bases and J by 8 bases, with 23 bases between the two germline ends. The CDR3 spans 17 residues. Looked up from germline, CDR1 is SGHVS and CDR2 is FNYEAQ. The CDR3 region has the DNA TGTGCCAGCAGCTTAGCTCCCCTCCGGGGAGCCGCGTCGCAGCAGTACTTC. This sequence encodes CASSLAPLRGAASQQYF.

This clonotype has a handful of counts. The V and J genes are TRBV5-1 and TRBJ2-1, with 8 nucleotides matching TRBD1. CDR1 SGHRS and CDR2 YFSETQ come from the germline V gene. V was clipped by 4 bases and J by 8 bases; unmatched bases: 8. The CDR3 totals 14 residues. CDR3 region: CASSLEPDRDEQFF. DNA of the CDR3: TGCGCCAGCAGCCTAGAACCGGACAGGGATGAGCAGTTCTTC.

This clonotype was counted a few times. The chain has TRBV7-9 and TRBJ2-1; 7 nucleotides align to TRBD2. V dropped 5 bases and J dropped 10; count of bases not matched to a gene: 11. CDR3 length equals 14 residues. CDR1 is SEHNR and CDR2 is FQNEAQ in the germline V gene (reference sequence). The CDR3 DNA is TGTGCCAGCAGCCTGGGGGGAGGGCCACCGGAGCAGTTCTTC. Its translation: CASSLGGGPPEQFF.

This clonotype was observed a handful of times. The V and J genes are TRBV20-1 and TRBJ2-3; TRBD2 agrees at 14 bases. This CDR3 is 16 amino acids long. Germline V gene sequence: CDR1 DFQATT, CDR2 SNEGSKA (reference sequence). V lost 2 bases to trimming and J lost 6 bases; unmatched junction nucleotides: 7. In DNA, the CDR3 is TGCAGTGCTAGACCGTCGGGACTAGCGGGAGTTGATACGCAGTATTTT. Translating gives CSARPSGLAGVDTQYF.

The V and J genes are TRBV12-3 or TRBV12-4 and TRBJ2-2; 8 nucleotides match TRBD2. The CDR3 spans 17 residues. The V and J ends lost 3 bases and 4 bases, in that order; junction bases with no gene match: 10. CDR3 residues: CASSFRGSGRPTGELFF. The CDR3 nucleotides read TGTGCCAGCAGTTTCCGCGGGAGCGGGAGACCCACCGGGGAGCTGTTTTTT.

In its sample, this clonotype was seen a few times. The CDR3 reads CASSLGAGGLAKETQYF. CDR3 nucleotides: TGCGCCAGCAGCTTGGGAGCCGGGGGACTAGCGAAAGAGACCCAGTACTTC. The V gene is TRBV5-1, the J gene TRBJ2-5, with TRBD2 matching 10 bases. The trim removed 0 bases at V and 3 bases at J, leaving 8 bases unmatched. Germline-derived CDR1 and CDR2 are SGHRS and YFSETQ. This CDR3 has 17 amino acids.

The DNA of the CDR3 is TGTGCCAGCAGCTTAGGACCCCCAGGAGCCAAAAACATTCAGTACTTC. It specifies CASSLGPPGAKNIQYF. The chain combines TRBV13 with TRBJ2-4, with D unresolved. CDR1 and CDR2 (germline): PRHDT, FYEKMQ (reference sequence). The CDR3 length is 16 residues. The germline V and J ends were trimmed by 0 bases and 0 bases, with 9 bases remaining between them.

V gene TRBV6-2 or TRBV6-3 combines with J gene TRBJ2-7; a weak D match, TRBD2 (6 bases). The CDR3 is 15 residues long. Trimming stripped 6 bases from V and 0 bases from J, with 15 bases between. Germline V gene data show CDR1 as MNHEY and CDR2 as SVGEGT. CDR3 sequence (DNA): TGTGCCAGCAGATTTGAGCGGGTCAGCTCCTACGAGCAGTACTTC. This codes for CASRFERVSSYEQYF.

This clonotype appeared many times. The genes are TRBV7-9 and TRBJ2-7; D ambiguous. The V end lost 5 bases, the J end lost 0 bases, and 20 bases lay between the germline ends. CDR3 length equals 17 residues. CDR1 is SEHNR and CDR2 is FQNEAQ in the germline V gene (reference sequence). Here the CDR3 DNA reads TGTGCCAGCAGCCACCCACGGACCTTCCCCTACTCCTACGAGCAGTACTTC. The encoded protein is CASSHPRTFPYSYEQYF.

This clonotype was counted between two and nine times. The rearrangement joins TRBV3-1 to TRBJ2-2; TRBD2 matches at 13 bases. Losses at the gene ends were 2 bases for V and 5 bases for J; bases not matched to a gene: 14. Germline V CDR1 and CDR2: LGHDT, YNNKEL (reference sequence). The CDR3 covers 20 residues. The chain's CDR3 is CASSQRLSPGTSGITGELFF. CDR3 nucleotides: TGTGCCAGCAGCCAACGTCTAAGCCCCGGGACTAGCGGGATAACCGGGGAGCTGTTTTTT.

The DNA for the CDR3 is TGTGCCAGCAGCCCCGTACTTGAGGCACACGAGCAGTTCTTC. Protein: CASSPVLEAHEQFF. This chain connects TRBV7-9 to TRBJ2-1; D call uncertain. From germline, CDR1 is SEHNR and CDR2 FQNEAQ (reference sequence). This CDR3 region has 14 residues. V was pared by 5 bases and J by 10 bases, with 18 bases between.

This chain uses TRBV20-1 with TRBJ1-3; D uncertain. The V and J ends lost 4 bases and 4 bases respectively, with 11 bases between them. This CDR3 has 13 residues. CDR1 is DFQATT and CDR2 is SNEGSKA in the germline V gene (reference sequence). Here the CDR3 reads CSAKYLGGNTIYF. CDR3 nucleotide sequence: TGCAGTGCTAAGTACCTCGGGGGAAACACCATATATTTT.

This clonotype was observed a handful of times. The chain is built from TRBV4-2 and TRBJ2-1, with D perhaps TRBD2 (5 bases). Germline V gene sequence: CDR1 LGHNA, CDR2 YNFKEQ. Trimming stripped 0 bases from V and 5 bases from J, with 11 bases between. This CDR3 is built from 15 residues. This chain's CDR3 is CASSQDGGRHNEQFF. CDR3 DNA: TGTGCCAGCAGCCAAGATGGAGGACGCCACAATGAGCAGTTCTTC.

In this sample, this clonotype turned up a few times. This chain connects TRBV14 to TRBJ2-5, with 14 bases that match TRBD2. This CDR3 is 15 amino acids long. V lost 3 bases, J lost 5 bases, and 2 bases stayed unmatched. Germline CDR1 is SGHDN and CDR2 is FVKESK. CDR3 residues: CASSQGLAGAETQYF. The DNA of the CDR3 is TGTGCCAGCAGCCAGGGACTAGCGGGAGCTGAGACCCAGTACTTC.

This clonotype has a handful of counts. The gene calls are TRBV7-8 and TRBJ2-5, with D possibly matching TRBD1 (6 bases). There are 14 residues in the CDR3. V lost 9 bases to trimming and J lost 5 bases, with 19 bases between them. Germline assignment: CDR1 SGHVS and CDR2 FQNEAQ. CDR3 protein: CASSSLGGKETQYF. The DNA for the CDR3 is TGTGCCAGTTCCTCACTAGGGGGAAAGGAGACCCAGTACTTC.

V usage is TRBV6-1 and J usage is TRBJ2-7; perhaps TRBD2 as D (5 bases). This CDR3 has 14 residues. Between the trimmed V and J ends, which lost 2 bases and 2 bases, there was a span of 10 bases. Germline CDR1 and CDR2: MNHNS and SASEGT. The CDR3 spells CASSEQSGTYEQYF. The DNA of the CDR3 is TGTGCCAGCAGTGAACAGTCGGGGACCTACGAGCAGTACTTC.

This clonotype was counted only a few times. The V and J genes are TRBV6-2 or TRBV6-3 and TRBJ2-1; 10 bases are shared with TRBD2. The trim removed 8 bases at V and 7 bases at J, leaving 5 bases unmatched. Germline CDR1 is MNHEY and CDR2 is SVGEGT. CDR3 length: 13 amino acids. This CDR3 is CASLAGVGNEQFF. In nucleotides, the CDR3 is TGTGCCAGCCTAGCGGGAGTCGGGAATGAGCAGTTCTTC.

This clonotype came up a few times. The chain couples TRBV5-1 to TRBJ2-2, with D hard to call. Germline CDR1 SGHRS, CDR2 YFSETQ. Trimming left V 0 bases short and J 1 base short, with 7 bases between. The CDR3 consists of 15 residues. The CDR3 nucleotides read TGCGCCAGCAGCTTGGAAGGAGTGAACACCGGGGAGCTGTTTTTT. This sequence encodes CASSLEGVNTGELFF.

The V gene is TRBV25-1, the J gene TRBJ2-2, with D uncertain. Trimming removed 7 bases from V and 6 bases from J, with 9 bases in between. CDR1 MGHDK and CDR2 SYGVNS come from the germline V gene. The CDR3 runs 12 residues. The CDR3 loop is CASTTGPGELFF. In DNA, the CDR3 is TGTGCCAGCACTACTGGGCCCGGGGAGCTGTTTTTT.

The V gene is TRBV27, the J gene TRBJ2-6; a weak D match, TRBD2 (5 bases). Trimming removed 1 base at V and 2 bases at J, with 6 bases between. This CDR3 has 15 amino acids. CDR1 is MNHEY, CDR2 SMNVEV, per germline (reference sequence). The CDR3 sequence: CASSLFGAGANVLTF. The CDR3, as DNA: TGTGCCAGCAGTTTATTCGGGGCTGGGGCCAACGTCCTGACTTTC.

This clonotype was counted ten times or more. The CDR3 here is CASSPPGPRRNEQYF. The CDR3 nucleotides read TGTGCCAGCAGCCCCCCGGGCCCCAGGAGGAACGAGCAGTACTTC. The rearrangement joins TRBV3-1 to TRBJ2-7; possible D gene TRBD2, 5 bases. This CDR3 is built from 15 residues. Trimming took off 4 bases at V and 5 bases at J, with 18 bases between the two ends. Germline V gives CDR1 LGHDT, CDR2 YNNKEL (reference sequence).

Only a few counts were recorded for this clonotype. The rearrangement uses TRBV19 and TRBJ2-1; 10 nucleotides match TRBD2. The CDR3 has 19 amino acids. The V gene's germline CDR1 is LNHDA and CDR2 SQIVND (reference sequence). J gave up 6 bases and V 2 bases, and 16 bases lay outside the gene matches. CDR3 loop: CASSISGRVGTSVGNEQFF. In nucleotides, the CDR3 is TGTGCCAGTAGTATAAGTGGCAGGGTTGGGACTAGCGTCGGCAATGAGCAGTTCTTC.